Presented here are 31 T cell receptor beta chains from one specimen sequenced in a study of Graves' ophthalmopathy and Graves' hyperthyroidism. Beta-chain TCR CDR3 regions were amplified from RNA transcripts. Scientists carried out first-round RT-PCR using HTBI primers and then a second-round multiplex PCR. One entry per CDR3 protein results from TCRdb running MiXCR on the multiplex PCR reads. The repertoire holds hundreds of thousands of distinct CDR3 sequences, about 41% seen once, with 3% to 4% in the top ten. The specimen sequenced was peripheral blood. These receptors were taken from an adult man with Graves' ophthalmopathy.

The chain carries TRBV25-1 and TRBJ2-7, with D possibly TRBD2 on 6 matching bases. This CDR3 has 15 amino acids. V was trimmed by 6 bases and J by 2 bases, leaving 17 bases between them. Germline V gene lookup returns CDR1 MGHDK and CDR2 SYGVNS. The CDR3 DNA is TGTGCCAGCAGCCAAGATGAGGAGGGAACCTACGAGCAGTACTTC. Translation gives CASSQDEEGTYEQYF.

J is TRBJ1-2 and V is TRBV5-1, with 7 bases matching TRBD1. The trim removed 2 bases at V and 4 bases at J, leaving 5 bases unmatched. CDR1 and CDR2 from the germline V gene are SGHRS and YFSETQ. The CDR3 has 14 residues. The CDR3 region is CASSFGAGGYGYTF. CDR3 bases: TGCGCCAGCAGCTTCGGGGCAGGGGGCTATGGCTACACCTTC.

This clonotype was counted between two and nine times. This chain joins TRBV6-4 and TRBJ2-1; D tentatively fits TRBD1 or TRBD2 (6 bases each). Trimming left V 6 bases short and J 5 bases short, with 14 bases between. CDR1 MRHNA and CDR2 SNTAGT come from the germline V gene. The CDR3 consists of 14 residues. The CDR3 is CASRKGGADNEQFF. The DNA of the CDR3 is TGTGCCAGCAGGAAGGGGGGAGCCGACAATGAGCAGTTCTTC.

This clonotype was picked up one time. A much larger clone sits a single nucleotide away, making a read error possible. The chain is built from TRBV5-1 and TRBJ1-1; 8 bases map to TRBD1. Germline loops: CDR1 SGHRS, CDR2 YFSETQ. CDR3 length: 17 amino acids. The CDR3 nucleotides read TGTGCCAGCAGCCACACCACGGGACAGGTGATGAACACTGAAGCTTTCTTT. It codes for CASSHTTGQVMNTEAFF. Full variable domain (remainder filled in from reference TRBV5-1 and TRBJ1-1): KAGVTQTPRYLIKTRGQQVTLSCSPISGHRSVSWYQQTPGQGLQFLFEYFSETQRNKGNFPGRFSGRQFSNSRSEMNVSTLELGDSALYLCASSHTTGQVMNTEAFFGQGTRLTVV.

This clonotype was recorded at least ten times. The chain is built from TRBV6-6 and TRBJ1-4; tentatively, D is TRBD1 (5 bases). Germline lookup yields CDR1 MNHNY and CDR2 SVGAGI (reference sequence). V was clipped by 2 bases and J by 6 bases, with 7 bases between them. CDR3 length equals 13 residues. The CDR3 sequence: CASSYETDEKLFF. Here the CDR3 DNA reads TGTGCCAGCAGTTACGAGACAGATGAAAAACTGTTTTTT.

V usage is TRBV13 and J usage is TRBJ1-4; D is unclear. Trimming shortened V by 0 bases and J by 8 bases, and 7 bases separated the two germline ends. Germline loops: CDR1 PRHDT, CDR2 FYEKMQ (reference sequence). CDR3 length: 13 amino acids. The CDR3 DNA reads as TGTGCCAGCAGCTTAGGACACGGCGAAAAACTGTTTTTT. It translates to CASSLGHGEKLFF.

This clonotype was seen at least ten times. V and J are TRBV9 and TRBJ1-1; the D is unclear. V was clipped by 0 bases and J by 1 base, with 10 bases between them. Germline CDR1 is SGDLS and CDR2 is YYNGEE. CDR3 length equals 15 residues. The CDR3 bases are TGTGCCAGCAGCGTAGACGGGCAGCGGAACACTGAAGCTTTCTTT. This translates into CASSVDGQRNTEAFF. The full variable domain, in which reference TRBV9 and TRBJ1-1 provide the parts outside the CDR3, is DSGVTQTPKHLITATGQRVTLRCSPRSGDLSVYWYQQSLDQGLQFLIQYYNGEERAKGNILERFSAQQFPDLHSELNLSSLELGDSALYFCASSVDGQRNTEAFFGQGTRLTVV.

This chain joins TRBV20-1 and TRBJ1-5, with D perhaps TRBD1 (6 bases). The CDR3 sequence is 11 residues long. Trimming shortened V by 6 bases and J by 10 bases, and 13 bases separated the two germline ends. Germline CDR1 and CDR2: DFQATT and SNEGSKA (reference sequence). In DNA, the CDR3 is TGCAGTGCCCATGGACAGTCCCCCCAGCATTTT. Translating gives CSAHGQSPQHF.

As for this clonotype: The final CDR3 position lacks the conserved phenylalanine or tryptophan, pointing to a likely read error. The chain employs TRBV6-1 and TRBJ1-2; TRBD1 might be the D (5 bases). V was cut by 3 bases and J by 6 bases, with 8 bases left in between. CDR3 length equals 12 residues. Looked up from germline, CDR1 is MNHNS and CDR2 is SASEGT. The CDR3 protein is CASSEQGHGYTS. DNA of the CDR3: TGTGCCAGCAGTGAGCAGGGCCATGGCTACACCTCC.

The gene calls are TRBV12-3 or TRBV12-4 and TRBJ1-5; tentatively, D is TRBD1 (5 bases). The CDR3 spans 14 residues. The V gene lost 5 bases and the J gene lost 7 bases, with 15 bases spanning the gap. CDR3 region: CASSPQGLGQPQHF. The CDR3 nucleotides are TGTGCCAGCAGTCCTCAGGGACTCGGGCAGCCCCAGCATTTT.

V is TRBV12-3 or TRBV12-4 and J is TRBJ2-2, with D tentatively TRBD1 or TRBD2 (6 bases each). V shed 7 bases and J shed 1 base, with 16 bases lying between them. The CDR3 covers 16 residues. The CDR3 region is CASIARGGRNTGELFF. The CDR3 region has the DNA TGTGCCAGCATCGCGCGAGGGGGGCGGAACACCGGGGAGCTGTTTTTT.

This clonotype has just a few counts. The rearrangement uses TRBV19 and TRBJ1-5; perhaps TRBD1 as D (6 bases). The length of the CDR3 is 18 residues. V was clipped by 3 bases and J by 0 bases, with 18 bases between them. Germline loops: CDR1 LNHDA, CDR2 SQIVND (reference sequence). The DNA for the CDR3 is TGTGCCAGTAGTATGGGGACAAGCCCCACATATAGCAATCAGCCCCAGCATTTT. This encodes CASSMGTSPTYSNQPQHF.

This chain links TRBV7-2 with TRBJ1-1; no reliable D call. V lost 1 base and J lost 3, with 21 bases in between. This CDR3 spans 18 amino acids. Germline V gene sequence: CDR1 SGHTA, CDR2 FQGNSA. CDR3 sequence: CASSLVPLFRRRDTEAFF. CDR3 DNA sequence: TGTGCCAGCAGCTTAGTCCCCCTTTTTAGGCGAAGGGACACTGAAGCTTTCTTT.

There are many counts of this clonotype. The J gene is TRBJ2-5, the V gene TRBV20-1; D gene uncertain. Between the trimmed V and J ends, which lost 3 bases and 5 bases, there was a span of 16 bases. From germline, CDR1 is DFQATT and CDR2 SNEGSKA (reference sequence). The CDR3 has 14 residues. CDR3 DNA sequence: TGCAGTGCTAGCGGAGCACCCCTCGGGGAGACCCAGTACTTC. It translates to CSASGAPLGETQYF.

The sample holds many counts of this clonotype. This chain uses TRBV7-9 with TRBJ1-1; D remains unclear. The CDR3 spans 12 residues. The V gene lost 1 base and the J gene lost 5 bases, with 5 bases spanning the gap. The germline V gene has CDR1 SEHNR and CDR2 FQNEAQ (reference sequence). CDR3 residues: CASSLERTEAFF. The DNA for the CDR3 is TGTGCCAGCAGCTTAGAGAGAACTGAAGCTTTCTTT. The complete variable domain, with remaining parts taken from reference TRBV7-9 and TRBJ1-1, reads DTGVSQNPRHKITKRGQNVTFRCDPISEHNRLYWYRQTLGQGPEFLTYFQNEAQLEKSRLLSDRFSAERPKGSFSTLEIQRTEQGDSAMYLCASSLERTEAFFGQGTRLTVV.

The V gene is TRBV7-2, the J gene TRBJ2-5, with TRBD2 matching over 11 bases. In germline, CDR1 is SGHTA, CDR2 FQGNSA. The trim removed 8 bases at V and 1 base at J, leaving 9 bases unmatched. The CDR3 loop spans 16 amino acids. CDR3 residues: CASSRRLAGTQETQYF. Written as DNA, the CDR3 is TGTGCCAGCTCACGGAGACTAGCGGGAACCCAAGAGACCCAGTACTTC.

The genes are TRBV12-3 or TRBV12-4 and TRBJ2-7; 9 bases match TRBD1. This CDR3 is 16 amino acids long. Trimming took 6 bases from V and 3 from J; bases not matched to a gene: 12. This CDR3 reads CASSRTLGQGFYEQYF. The CDR3 DNA sequence: TGTGCCAGCAGCCGAACCCTGGGACAGGGTTTCTACGAGCAGTACTTC.

The chain has TRBV27 and TRBJ2-5; 10 nucleotides match TRBD1. The CDR3 has 15 residues. Germline-derived CDR1 and CDR2 are MNHEY and SMNVEV (reference sequence). V lost 6 bases, J lost 2 bases, and 6 bases stayed unmatched. CDR3 DNA sequence: TGTGCCAGCAGCCCCCGGGACAGGGGACAAGAGACCCAGTACTTC. This translates into CASSPRDRGQETQYF.

The J gene is TRBJ2-5, the V gene TRBV10-3; D unclear. Trimming cost V 5 bases and J 3 bases, with 10 bases left between them. CDR1 and CDR2 (germline): ENHRY, SYGVKD. The CDR3 is 13 amino acids. The CDR3 DNA reads TGTGCCATCAGTTCCGGTGGAGAAGAGACCCAGTACTTC. This translates into CAISSGGEETQYF.

The CDR3 is CASSSGWEGSNQPQHF. DNA for the CDR3: TGTGCCAGCAGTTCCGGTTGGGAGGGTAGCAATCAGCCCCAGCATTTT. The rearrangement joins TRBV7-9 to TRBJ1-5; unclear D gene. CDR1 SEHNR and CDR2 FQNEAQ come from the germline V gene (reference sequence). Trimming took off 6 bases at V and 0 bases at J, with 15 bases between the two ends. This CDR3 has 16 amino acids.

The chain is built from TRBV4-2 and TRBJ2-1, with D unclear. V was cut by 4 bases and J by 5 bases, with 9 bases left in between. Germline CDR1 reads LGHNA; CDR2 reads YNFKEQ. The CDR3 is 13 residues long. CDR3 residues: CASSPRVDNEQFF. Here the CDR3 DNA reads TGTGCCAGCAGCCCTCGGGTCGACAATGAGCAGTTCTTC.

Concerning this clonotype: The junction departs from the called germline gene at one end, perhaps through a read error. This chain links TRBV29-1 with TRBJ1-1; D is ambiguous. The germline CDR1 and CDR2 sequences are SQVTM and ANQGSEA. The CDR3 is made up of 9 amino acids. The CDR3 nucleotides are TGCAACGTTGGTTCTGAAGCTTTCTTT. Its protein is CNVGSEAFF.

The J gene is TRBJ2-3, the V gene TRBV20-1, with 10 bases fitting TRBD2. J gave up 3 bases and V 4 bases, and 4 bases lay outside the gene matches. Germline CDR1 is DFQATT and CDR2 is SNEGSKA (reference sequence). The CDR3 length is 14 residues. The CDR3 DNA follows: TGCAGTGCTATCAGCGGGAGGGCGACAGATACGCAGTATTTT. It encodes CSAISGRATDTQYF.

Only one count was recorded for this clonotype. The chain carries TRBV12-3 or TRBV12-4 and TRBJ2-7, with TRBD1 matching 7 bases. After removal of 6 bases from V and 4 bases from J, the junction contained 9 bases not matched to a gene. The CDR3 totals 14 residues. The DNA for the CDR3 is TGTGCCAGCAGGAGAGGGACAGATCTTTACGAGCAGTACTTC. Encoded protein: CASRRGTDLYEQYF.

The sample holds many counts of this clonotype. The chain joins TRBV7-7 to TRBJ2-2, with a possible D match to TRBD2 (6 bases). The CDR3 runs 15 residues. Germline V gene sequence: CDR1 SSHAT, CDR2 FNYEAQ (reference sequence). V was clipped by 4 bases and J by 1 base, with 10 bases between them. DNA of the CDR3: TGTGCCAGCAGCTCGGGACTCGTGAACACCGGGGAGCTGTTTTTT. Protein: CASSSGLVNTGELFF.

V usage is TRBV29-1 and J usage is TRBJ1-2, with 8 bases matching TRBD1. This CDR3 spans 13 amino acids. V lost 5 bases and J lost 3; bases outside the gene matches: 5. Per germline, CDR1 SQVTM and CDR2 ANQGSEA. The CDR3 coding sequence is TGCAGCGTTACCGGGACAGGCGACTATGGCTACACCTTC. Translation: CSVTGTGDYGYTF.

In its sample, this clonotype was seen many times. The chain recombines TRBV19 with TRBJ2-7; tentatively, D is TRBD2 (5 bases). Trimming took off 5 bases at V and 7 bases at J, with 12 bases between the two ends. CDR1 and CDR2 from the germline V gene are LNHDA and SQIVND (reference sequence). This CDR3 has 12 amino acids. The CDR3 sequence is CASSASSGEQYF. For the CDR3, the DNA is TGTGCCAGTAGTGCCTCATCGGGGGAGCAGTACTTC.

This clonotype was observed a handful of times. The chain is built from TRBV12-3 or TRBV12-4 and TRBJ1-2, with D tentatively TRBD1 (5 bases). V was trimmed by 4 bases and J by 4 bases, leaving 19 bases between them. The CDR3 consists of 16 residues. CDR3: CASSSLGRDPPYGYTF. The CDR3 DNA sequence: TGTGCCAGCAGTTCCCTCGGGCGGGACCCCCCCTATGGCTACACCTTC.

A word on this clonotype: A much larger clone sits a single nucleotide away, making a read error possible. The V call is TRBV4-3, the J call TRBJ2-7; D gene unclear. CDR3 length: 17 amino acids. The germline V and J ends were trimmed by 0 bases and 2 bases, with 17 bases remaining between them. Germline-derived CDR1 and CDR2 are LGHNA and YSLEER. CDR3 in amino acids: CASSQDLSLVGAYEQYF. CDR3 bases: TGCGCCAGCAGCCAAGATCTCAGTTTGGTCGGAGCCTACGAGCAGTACTTC.

This chain joins TRBV15 and TRBJ2-3, with D uncertain. Looked up from germline, CDR1 is LNHNV and CDR2 is YYDKDF (reference sequence). The CDR3 has 12 amino acids. V dropped 3 bases and J dropped 4 bases, with 5 bases sitting between them. CDR3 sequence reads: CATSRWADTQYF. The CDR3 DNA reads as TGTGCCACCAGCAGGTGGGCAGATACGCAGTATTTT. Based on the CDR3 plus reference TRBV15 and TRBJ2-3, the full variable domain is DAMVIQNPRYQVTQFGKPVTLSCSQTLNHNVMYWYQQKSSQAPKLLFHYYDKDFNNEADTPDNFQSRRPNTSFCFLDIRSPGLGDTAMYLCATSRWADTQYFGPGTRLTVL.

This clonotype was detected ten times or more. The DNA for the CDR3 is TGTGCCAGCAGCTTAGCTGACAGGGGGCGCAGTATCGAGCAGTACTTC. It translates to CASSLADRGRSIEQYF. The rearrangement uses TRBV7-8 and TRBJ2-7; 10 nucleotides align to TRBD1. J was trimmed by 6 bases and V by 0 bases; bases with no gene match: 8. Germline-derived CDR1 and CDR2 are SGHVS and FQNEAQ. The CDR3 is made up of 16 amino acids.